The sequence of this T cell receptor (beta chain) was determined in a study of control samples from healthy donors and cancer patients. CDR3 length equals 16 residues. Germline CDR1 is SGHRS and CDR2 is YFSETQ. The V gene lost 0 bases and the J gene lost 4 bases, with 16 bases spanning the gap. Using immunoSEQ multiplex PCR, the repertoire was profiled, and TCRdb retains in-frame clones only, with some absent. The sample has around 95,000 clones, about 82% seen once. Specimen: blood. J is TRBJ1-1 and V is TRBV5-1; no firm D call. The clonotype was recovered from a man between 25 and 39 years old in good health. The DNA for the CDR3 is TGCGCCAGCAGCTTGGCCGTGAGAGGGATGGGCACTGAAGCTTTCTTT. Translated, it gives CASSLAVRGMGTEAFF. Variable domain in full (rest from reference TRBV5-1 and TRBJ1-1): KAGVTQTPRYLIKTRGQQVTLSCSPISGHRSVSWYQQTPGQGLQFLFEYFSETQRNKGNFPGRFSGRQFSNSRSEMNVSTLELGDSALYLCASSLAVRGMGTEAFFGQGTRLTVV.